A single sample gave rise to the 25 T cell receptor beta chains below, sequenced in a study of blood T cell repertoires in COVID-19. TCRdb's table, derived via immunoSEQ multiplex PCR, lists solely in-frame clones and lacks some. Seen here are 15,000 to 20,000 clones, approximately 90% observed once, and the top ten hold around 4%. Sequencing was carried out using peripheral blood. These TCRs come from a man in his sixties with active COVID-19.

This chain joins TRBV5-1 and TRBJ2-1, with 7 positions matching TRBD1. This CDR3 comprises 16 residues. The V and J ends lost 1 base and 4 bases, in that order; junction bases with no gene match: 8. CDR1 SGHRS and CDR2 YFSETQ come from the germline V gene. CDR3 in amino acids: CASSLTRDRGYNEQFF. In nucleotides, the CDR3 is TGCGCCAGCAGCTTGACCAGGGACAGAGGTTACAATGAGCAGTTCTTC. Full variable domain (missing parts from reference TRBV5-1 and TRBJ2-1): KAGVTQTPRYLIKTRGQQVTLSCSPISGHRSVSWYQQTPGQGLQFLFEYFSETQRNKGNFPGRFSGRQFSNSRSEMNVSTLELGDSALYLCASSLTRDRGYNEQFFGPGTRLTVL.

The chain employs TRBV6-4 and TRBJ2-3; D remains ambiguous. Between the trimmed V and J ends, which lost 6 bases and 4 bases, there was a span of 11 bases. Germline V gene lookup returns CDR1 MRHNA and CDR2 SNTAGT. This CDR3 is 13 amino acids long. Written as DNA, the CDR3 is TGTGCCAGCAGCGAAATAGCTGCAGATACGCAGTATTTT. This codes for CASSEIAADTQYF.

This clone was counted once. The chain employs TRBV5-6 and TRBJ1-5; TRBD1 is a possible D gene (6 bases). Per the germline V gene, CDR1 is SGHDT and CDR2 is YYEEEE. The CDR3 loop spans 16 amino acids. Trimming left V 2 bases short and J 2 bases short, with 14 bases between. Here the CDR3 DNA reads TGTGCCAGCAGCTTTGGCAGGGGAGTGGGCAATCAGCCCCAGCATTTT. Translated: CASSFGRGVGNQPQHF.

This sequence joins TRBV5-1 and TRBJ2-3; 8 positions match TRBD2. V trimming: 9 bases; J trimming: 3 bases; junction bases outside the gene matches: 9. CDR3 length: 14 amino acids. Germline V gene data show CDR1 as SGHRS and CDR2 as YFSETQ. DNA of the CDR3: TGCGCCAACATACCGGGGGGGAGGACAGATACGCAGTATTTT. Its protein is CANIPGGRTDTQYF. The whole variable domain, remainder taken from reference TRBV5-1 and TRBJ2-3, is KAGVTQTPRYLIKTRGQQVTLSCSPISGHRSVSWYQQTPGQGLQFLFEYFSETQRNKGNFPGRFSGRQFSNSRSEMNVSTLELGDSALYLCANIPGGRTDTQYFGPGTRLTVL.

A few counts support this clone. V is TRBV4-1 and J is TRBJ1-1; weak D call: TRBD1 (6 bases). V was shortened by 1 base and J by 1 base, with 13 bases between the two germline ends. Germline-derived CDR1 and CDR2 are MGHRA and YSYEKL. CDR3 length equals 16 residues. Here the CDR3 reads CASSQVPGHSNTEAFF. CDR3 nucleotides: TGCGCCAGCAGCCAAGTACCGGGACATTCGAACACTGAAGCTTTCTTT.

The rearrangement uses TRBV18 and TRBJ2-5, with D maybe TRBD2 (6 bases). Deletions cut 3 bases from V and 5 bases from J, with 13 bases between. The CDR3 loop spans 14 amino acids. The germline gives CDR1 KGHSH, CDR2 LQKENI. This chain's CDR3 is CASSPGTGDETQYF. The CDR3 nucleotides are TGTGCCAGCTCACCGGGGACTGGGGATGAGACCCAGTACTTC.

This clone has only a few counts. The rearrangement joins TRBV6-5 to TRBJ2-7; possibly TRBD1 for D (5 bases). The ends were cut back, 0 bases at V and 2 bases at J, with 8 bases in the middle. Germline assignment: CDR1 MNHEY and CDR2 SVGAGI. This CDR3 is built from 14 residues. As DNA, the CDR3 is TGTGCCAGCAGTTACTCGGGCAGGGCCTACGAGCAGTACTTC. It translates to CASSYSGRAYEQYF.

The chain employs TRBV4-2 and TRBJ1-2; D ambiguous. Germline V gene sequence: CDR1 LGHNA, CDR2 YNFKEQ. Trimming pared 0 bases from V and 0 bases from J, leaving 11 bases between. This CDR3 has 16 amino acids. In DNA, the CDR3 is TGTGCCAGCAGCCAAGAGCACGAAGGAGCTAACTATGGCTACACCTTC. It specifies CASSQEHEGANYGYTF.

With respect to this clone: Other DNA sequences of this sample code for an identical CDR3. The chain couples TRBV7-2 to TRBJ1-2; D remains ambiguous. Per germline, CDR1 SGHTA and CDR2 FQGNSA. The V end was cut by 1 base, the J end by 4 bases, with 7 bases between. The length of the CDR3 is 13 residues. CDR3 loop: CASSLGAGYGYTF. DNA of the CDR3: TGTGCCAGCAGCTTAGGGGCAGGCTATGGCTACACCTTC. The full variable domain, rest sourced from reference TRBV7-2 and TRBJ1-2, is GAGVSQSPSNKVTEKGKDVELRCDPISGHTALYWYRQSLGQGLEFLIYFQGNSAPDKSGLPSDRFSAERTGGSVSTLTIQRTQQEDSAVYLCASSLGAGYGYTFGSGTRLTVV.

V is TRBV5-4 and J is TRBJ2-7; 8 bases map to TRBD1. The V gene end was trimmed by 1 base and the J gene end by 3 bases; junction bases not matched to a gene: 6. The CDR3 loop spans 15 amino acids. Germline assignment: CDR1 SGHNT and CDR2 YYREEE (reference sequence). CDR3 in amino acids: CASSLSGTGIYEQYF. DNA of the CDR3: TGTGCCAGCAGCTTGTCCGGGACAGGTATCTACGAGCAGTACTTC.

The genes are TRBV9 and TRBJ2-3; D perhaps matches TRBD2 (5 bases). Trimming stripped 3 bases from V and 3 bases from J, with 14 bases between. This CDR3 contains 15 residues. CDR1 SGDLS and CDR2 YYNGEE come from the germline V gene. The DNA of the CDR3 is TGTGCCAGCAGCGGGTTTGAGGGTCGGACAGATACGCAGTATTTT. It translates to CASSGFEGRTDTQYF.

Turning to this clone: This sample includes further DNA sequences coding for the same CDR3. V gene TRBV19 combines with J gene TRBJ2-7; 7 bases match TRBD2. V trimming: 1 base; J trimming: 0 bases; junction bases outside the gene matches: 0. Germline loops: CDR1 LNHDA, CDR2 SQIVND (reference sequence). The CDR3 runs to 14 residues. The CDR3 protein is CASSIGGSSYEQYF. DNA of the CDR3: TGTGCCAGTAGTATAGGCGGGAGCTCCTACGAGCAGTACTTC.

The chain joins TRBV18 to TRBJ2-7; TRBD1 might be the D (6 bases). V dropped 1 base and J dropped 3 bases, with 13 bases sitting between them. This CDR3 region has 15 residues. The V gene's germline CDR1 is KGHSH and CDR2 LQKENI. CDR3 loop: CASSPQGQGLYEQYF. The CDR3 region has the DNA TGTGCCAGCTCACCACAGGGGCAGGGGCTCTACGAGCAGTACTTC.

The chain combines TRBV7-9 with TRBJ2-7; D unresolved. The V and J ends lost 5 bases and 5 bases respectively, with 7 bases between them. This CDR3 is built from 11 residues. Germline-derived CDR1 and CDR2 are SEHNR and FQNEAQ (reference sequence). CDR3: CASSPYHEQYF. CDR3 sequence (DNA): TGTGCCAGCAGCCCCTATCACGAGCAGTACTTC.

V usage is TRBV6-5 and J usage is TRBJ2-1; 7 bases line up with TRBD1. This CDR3 has 14 amino acids. J was trimmed by 3 bases and V by 6 bases; bases with no gene match: 5. From germline, CDR1 is MNHEY and CDR2 SVGAGI. CDR3 in amino acids: CASSKQGYYNEQFF. For the CDR3, the DNA is TGTGCCAGCAGCAAACAGGGGTACTACAATGAGCAGTTCTTC.

This clone has just one count. The chain uses TRBV24-1 and TRBJ2-1, with D maybe TRBD2 (6 bases). Trimming removed 7 bases at V and 6 bases at J, with 18 bases between. The germline CDR1 and CDR2 sequences are KGHDR and SFDVKD. CDR3 size: 15 residues. This CDR3 reads CATRGSASEGNEQFF. In DNA, the CDR3 is TGTGCCACCAGAGGTTCGGCTAGCGAAGGCAATGAGCAGTTCTTC.

This clone was counted once. The V call is TRBV5-4, the J call TRBJ1-2, with 7 bases lining up with TRBD1. The CDR3 is made up of 15 amino acids. V dropped 0 bases and J dropped 2; count of bases not matched to a gene: 4. The germline V gene has CDR1 SGHNT and CDR2 YYREEE (reference sequence). The CDR3 bases are TGTGCCAGCAGCTTGGGGTCGACAGGGAACTATGGCTACACCTTC. Amino acids: CASSLGSTGNYGYTF.

The chain combines TRBV18 with TRBJ2-5; 7 bases are a match to TRBD1. The CDR3 is made up of 15 amino acids. CDR1 is KGHSH, CDR2 LQKENI, per germline. V shed 3 bases and J 3 bases; nucleotides not matched to a gene: 7. DNA for the CDR3: TGTGCCAGCTCACCGTTCGGGACAGAAAAAGAGACCCAGTACTTC. Translation gives CASSPFGTEKETQYF.

This chain uses TRBV9 with TRBJ1-6; D is unclear. The CDR3 covers 12 residues. Trimming removed 4 bases at V and 9 bases at J, with 8 bases between. The germline gives CDR1 SGDLS, CDR2 YYNGEE. The CDR3 DNA reads TGTGCCAGCAGCCAGGCTGGTTCACCCCTCCACTTT. It codes for CASSQAGSPLHF. The variable domain in full, with the rest retrieved from reference TRBV9 and TRBJ1-6, is DSGVTQTPKHLITATGQRVTLRCSPRSGDLSVYWYQQSLDQGLQFLIQYYNGEERAKGNILERFSAQQFPDLHSELNLSSLELGDSALYFCASSQAGSPLHFGNGTRLTVT.

The V call is TRBV28, the J call TRBJ1-5; D possibly corresponds to TRBD1 (6 bases). Germline loops: CDR1 MDHEN, CDR2 SYDVKM. V was trimmed by 7 bases and J by 4 bases, leaving 14 bases between them. This CDR3 region has 14 residues. As DNA, the CDR3 is TGTGCCAGCACGGGCGGGGGGCGGAATCAGCCCCAGCATTTT. Protein: CASTGGGRNQPQHF.

The chain carries TRBV21-1 and TRBJ2-1; the tabulated D call, TRBD2, remains unverified against the DNA. TRBV21-1 is a pseudogene segment. The CDR3 is 18 amino acids. The CDR3: CASSELARGGLSYNEQFF. For the CDR3, the DNA is TGTGCCAGCAGCGAACTGGCGCGGGGGGGCCTTTCCTACAATGAGCAGTTCTTC.

The DNA for the CDR3 is TGTGCCAGCAGCCCGGTAGGGGGCAATGAAAAACTGTTTTTT. This encodes CASSPVGGNEKLFF. This chain uses TRBV11-2 with TRBJ1-4; 7 bases are a match to TRBD1. Germline V lookup: CDR1 SGHAT, CDR2 FQNNGV. The CDR3 spans 14 residues. Trimming removed 5 bases from V and 5 bases from J; junction bases left unmatched: 5.

This chain uses TRBV18 with TRBJ2-5; 9 bases are a match to TRBD1. Per germline, CDR1 KGHSH and CDR2 LQKENI. V lost 4 bases, J lost 3 bases, and 15 bases stayed unmatched. This CDR3 is built from 18 residues. CDR3 nucleotide sequence: TGTGCCAGCTCACTAAATTTACCGGGACAGGGACCCAAAGAGACCCAGTACTTC. Residues: CASSLNLPGQGPKETQYF.

The rearrangement uses TRBV5-8 and TRBJ1-2; 7 bases align to TRBD1. The V segment lost 7 bases and the J segment 3 bases; nucleotides outside the gene matches: 9. The germline V gene has CDR1 SGHTS and CDR2 YDEGEE. The CDR3 is 14 amino acids. The CDR3 sequence: CASRMTGLDYGYTF. In DNA, the CDR3 is TGTGCCAGCCGGATGACAGGGCTGGACTATGGCTACACCTTC.

The CDR3 sequence is CASSQGLAGRHTGELFF. The CDR3 DNA reads as TGTGCCAGCAGCCAGGGTTTAGCGGGGAGGCACACCGGGGAGCTGTTTTTT. J is TRBJ2-2 and V is TRBV4-2; 8 positions agree with TRBD2. CDR1 is LGHNA, CDR2 YNFKEQ, per germline. The CDR3 extends over 17 amino acids. Germline trimming cut 3 bases from V and 3 bases from J; bases unmatched to any gene: 9.